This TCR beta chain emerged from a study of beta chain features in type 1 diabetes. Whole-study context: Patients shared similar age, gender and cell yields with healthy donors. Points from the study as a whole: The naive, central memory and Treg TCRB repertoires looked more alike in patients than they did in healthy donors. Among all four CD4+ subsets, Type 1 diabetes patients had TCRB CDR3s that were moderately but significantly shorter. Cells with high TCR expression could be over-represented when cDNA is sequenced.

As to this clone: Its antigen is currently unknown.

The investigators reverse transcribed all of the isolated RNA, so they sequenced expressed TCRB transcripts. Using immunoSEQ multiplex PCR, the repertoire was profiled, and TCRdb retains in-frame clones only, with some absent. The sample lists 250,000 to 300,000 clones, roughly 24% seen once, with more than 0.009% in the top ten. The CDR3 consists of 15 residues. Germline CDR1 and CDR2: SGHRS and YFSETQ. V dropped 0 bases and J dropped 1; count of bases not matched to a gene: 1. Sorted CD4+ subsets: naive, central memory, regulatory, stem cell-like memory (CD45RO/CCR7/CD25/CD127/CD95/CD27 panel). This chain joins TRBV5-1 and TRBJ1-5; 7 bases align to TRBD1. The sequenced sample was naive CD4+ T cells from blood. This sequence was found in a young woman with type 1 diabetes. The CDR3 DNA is TGCGCCAGCAGCTTGGGGGACAGAAGCAATCAGCCCCAGCATTTT. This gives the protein CASSLGDRSNQPQHF.